The clone carrying this T cell receptor beta chain was counted many times. Its antigen remains unidentified. The entry originates in a study of T cells in Graves' hyperthyroidism and ophthalmopathy. Study-wide results and caveats: Blood samples included most of the expanded thyroid clonotypes exceeding 0.001.

It was RNA transcripts that yielded the amplified TCR beta CDR3 regions. TCR CDR3 underwent first-round RT-PCR with the HTBI primer set. TCRdb called the multiplex PCR reads again in MiXCR, with one record for every CDR3 protein. The data contain 700,000 or so distinct CDR3 sequences, approximately 14% of them singletons. Duration under 3 months, a NOSPECS grade of at least 4, and a Clinical Activity Score of at least 3 characterized the ophthalmopathy patients. After removal of 6 bases from V and 2 bases from J, the junction contained 6 bases not matched to a gene. Germline lookup yields CDR1 MDHEN and CDR2 SYDVKM. There are 14 residues in the CDR3.

The sequence was collected from a woman between 45 and 65 years old with Graves' ophthalmopathy. The chain recombines TRBV28 with TRBJ2-7, with 8 nucleotides matching TRBD2. The sequenced material came from blood. The CDR3 DNA is TGTGCCAGCAGGGACTCAGCGGGGGCCTACGAGCAGTACTTC. It translates to CASRDSAGAYEQYF. The entire variable domain, with the rest obtained from reference TRBV28 and TRBJ2-7, is as follows: DVKVTQSSRYLVKRTGEKVFLECVQDMDHENMFWYRQDPGLGLRLIYFSYDVKMKEKGDIPEGYSVSREKKERFSLILESASTNQTSMYLCASRDSAGAYEQYFGPGTRLTVT.